Detailed here is one T cell receptor (beta chain). This entry comes from a study of shared T cell receptors in the human thymus. The V gene end was trimmed by 10 bases and the J gene end by 5 bases; junction bases not matched to a gene: 18. The CDR3 is made up of 17 amino acids. CDR1 is LGHNA, CDR2 YSLEER, per germline. Data came from immunoSEQ multiplex PCR; TCRdb stores just in-frame clones and leaves some out. This table holds about 660,000 clones, 85% to 90% found once. These data also formed part of another study, on human thymus T cells. As that study records: Corrective heart surgery yielded the resections from which the thymus tissue came. Thymic and blood repertoires appeared to display a bias in their usage of V and J genes.

The sequence derives from a boy younger than two with a congenital heart defect. The chain employs TRBV4-3 and TRBJ2-3, with 10 nucleotides matching TRBD2. Sequenced: thymocytes. CDR3 DNA sequence: TGCGCCACACGAGCGGGAAGCGGGAGGGCCTACAAAGATACGCAGTATTTT. Protein product: CATRAGSGRAYKDTQYF.